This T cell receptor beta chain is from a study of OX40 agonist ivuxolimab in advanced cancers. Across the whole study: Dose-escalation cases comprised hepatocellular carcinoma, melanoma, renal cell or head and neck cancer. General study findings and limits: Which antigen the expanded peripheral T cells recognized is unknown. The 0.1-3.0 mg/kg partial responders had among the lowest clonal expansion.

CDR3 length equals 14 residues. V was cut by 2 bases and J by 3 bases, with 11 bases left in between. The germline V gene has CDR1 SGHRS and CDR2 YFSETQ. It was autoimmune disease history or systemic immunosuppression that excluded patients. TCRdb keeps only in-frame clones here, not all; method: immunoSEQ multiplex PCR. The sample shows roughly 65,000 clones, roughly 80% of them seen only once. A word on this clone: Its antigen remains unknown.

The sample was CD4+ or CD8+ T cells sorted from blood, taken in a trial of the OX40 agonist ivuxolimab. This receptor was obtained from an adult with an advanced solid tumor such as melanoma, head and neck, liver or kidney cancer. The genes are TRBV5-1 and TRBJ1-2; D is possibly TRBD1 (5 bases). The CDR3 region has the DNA TGCGCCAGCAGCTTAGGTGGAGGGGACTATGGCTACACCTTC. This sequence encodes CASSLGGGDYGYTF.